The present T cell receptor (beta chain) was sequenced within a study of blood T cell repertoires in COVID-19. Study in general: Samples came from the United States, Italy and Spain, spanning acute and convalescent COVID-19. From T cells, B-cell-depleted T cells, or PBMCs came the material, which was cDNA or gDNA.

Original methodology: Using reference gene primer amplification, nucleated cell counts were estimated. The data were produced by immunoSEQ multiplex PCR, yet TCRdb's version contains in-frame clones alone and is incomplete. Clone size and the V and J calls come from that table; the DNA yielded D and trimming. The table records more than 45,000 clones, 75% to 90% of them present only once. J lost 4 bases, V lost 3 bases, and 7 bases had no gene match. CDR3 length equals 15 residues. Germline V lookup: CDR1 LGHDT, CDR2 YNNKEL (reference sequence). This clone was detected once. Sequenced sample: peripheral blood. The J gene is TRBJ1-1, the V gene TRBV3-1 (or the pseudogene TRBV3-2), with 8 nucleotides matching TRBD1. The sequence came from a man aged 55 to 70 with acute or convalescent COVID-19. The CDR3 DNA follows: TGTGCCAGCAGCCAGGGCGTTACAGGGGGCACTGAAGCTTTCTTT. Its translation is CASSQGVTGGTEAFF.